These 20 T cell receptor beta chains were sequenced from one sample in a study of T cell responses to AZD1222 COVID-19 vaccine. The assay was immunoSEQ multiplex PCR, and TCRdb's table has in-frame clones only and misses some. The sample consists of under 150,000 clones, approximately 88% of them appearing once. Sequencing was performed on peripheral blood, taken on day 0 of AZD1222 vaccination. Receptor source: an adult in good health.

V and J are TRBV15 and TRBJ1-1; D is unclear. The V end was cut by 0 bases, the J end by 0 bases, with 2 bases between. Germline assignment: CDR1 LNHNV and CDR2 YYDKDF (reference sequence). CDR3 length: 13 residues. The CDR3 is CATSREMNTEAFF. The DNA for the CDR3 is TGTGCCACCAGCAGAGAGATGAACACTGAAGCTTTCTTT.

The V and J genes are TRBV5-1 and TRBJ2-5, with 7 bases matching TRBD2. V shed 2 bases and J 0 bases; nucleotides not matched to a gene: 4. Germline V gene lookup returns CDR1 SGHRS and CDR2 YFSETQ. The CDR3 is 15 amino acids. The CDR3 region has the DNA TGCGCCAGCAGCTTAGCGGGGTCGAACCAAGAGACCCAGTACTTC. This gives the protein CASSLAGSNQETQYF.

V and J are TRBV5-1 and TRBJ1-1, with D unclear. CDR1 is SGHRS and CDR2 is YFSETQ in the germline V gene. The CDR3 extends over 16 amino acids. Deletions cut 4 bases from V and 1 base from J, with 17 bases between. The CDR3 sequence is CASSEGPLQTNTEAFF. DNA of the CDR3: TGCGCCAGCAGCGAGGGCCCATTACAGACGAACACTGAAGCTTTCTTT.

This rearrangement joins TRBV7-3 to TRBJ1-6, with D hard to call. Trimming pared 5 bases from V and 0 bases from J, leaving 8 bases between. The CDR3 spans 15 residues. Germline V gene data show CDR1 as SGHTA and CDR2 as FQGTGA. The CDR3 DNA reads as TGTGCCAGCAGCCCAACAGTCTCCTATAATTCACCCCTCCACTTT. It yields the protein CASSPTVSYNSPLHF.

This chain uses TRBV9 with TRBJ2-5, with 9 bases matching TRBD2. V lost 2 bases and J lost 5; bases outside the gene matches: 4. The length of the CDR3 is 14 residues. Germline lookup yields CDR1 SGDLS and CDR2 YYNGEE. The CDR3 spells CASSVGGGAETQYF. The CDR3 DNA sequence: TGTGCCAGCAGCGTCGGCGGGGGGGCGGAGACCCAGTACTTC.

The J gene is TRBJ1-1, the V gene TRBV6-2 or TRBV6-3; D is uncertain. Germline CDR1 is MNHEY and CDR2 is SVGEGT. The V gene lost 0 bases and the J gene lost 4 bases, with 6 bases spanning the gap. The CDR3 extends over 13 amino acids. CDR3 in DNA: TGTGCCAGCAGTTACTCAGCGGGCACTGAAGCTTTCTTT. Translated, it gives CASSYSAGTEAFF.

J is TRBJ2-1 and V is TRBV3-1 (or the pseudogene TRBV3-2), with TRBD2 as a possible D gene (7 bases). Trimming cost V 4 bases and J 4 bases, with 17 bases left between them. This CDR3 is built from 16 residues. Germline CDR1 is LGHDT and CDR2 is YNNKEL (reference sequence). Here the CDR3 reads CASSPLSGGTYNEQFF. CDR3 nucleotide sequence: TGTGCCAGCAGCCCTTTGTCGGGGGGCACGTACAATGAGCAGTTCTTC.

This clone has more than one count but fewer than ten. The chain couples TRBV19 to TRBJ1-6; no reliable D call. V dropped 6 bases and J dropped 7 bases, with 10 bases sitting between them. CDR3 length: 13 amino acids. CDR1 is LNHDA, CDR2 SQIVND, per germline (reference sequence). In DNA, the CDR3 is TGTGCCAGTAGGATGACGGGGAATTCACCCCTCCACTTT. It translates to CASRMTGNSPLHF.

The V gene is TRBV5-1, the J gene TRBJ1-3; D is possibly TRBD1 (5 bases). Germline assignment: CDR1 SGHRS and CDR2 YFSETQ. The CDR3 is made up of 18 amino acids. V was cut by 4 bases and J by 0 bases, with 20 bases left in between. CDR3 residues: CASSLLPPGGTSGNTIYF. The DNA of the CDR3 is TGCGCCAGCAGCCTTCTCCCTCCCGGGGGGACCTCTGGAAACACCATATATTTT. Variable domain in full (rest from reference TRBV5-1 and TRBJ1-3): KAGVTQTPRYLIKTRGQQVTLSCSPISGHRSVSWYQQTPGQGLQFLFEYFSETQRNKGNFPGRFSGRQFSNSRSEMNVSTLELGDSALYLCASSLLPPGGTSGNTIYFGEGSWLTVV.

In this sample, this clone turned up once. V is TRBV7-3 and J is TRBJ2-6, with D unclear. The CDR3 length is 14 residues. Germline V gene sequence: CDR1 SGHTA, CDR2 FQGTGA. The V end was cut by 5 bases, the J end by 2 bases, with 7 bases between. Here the CDR3 DNA reads TGTGCCAGCAGCCCAAGGACTGGGGCCAACGTCCTGACTTTC. It codes for CASSPRTGANVLTF.

The chain carries TRBV29-1 and TRBJ1-2; TRBD1 might be the D (6 bases). V lost 0 bases, J lost 6 bases, and 11 bases lay in between. Germline CDR1 is SQVTM and CDR2 is ANQGSEA. The CDR3 length is 13 residues. The CDR3 region has the DNA TGCAGCGTTGAAGAGGGGGACACGCATGGCTACACCTTC. This sequence encodes CSVEEGDTHGYTF.

V and J are TRBV5-1 and TRBJ1-1; D is possibly TRBD1 (6 bases). V was trimmed by 3 bases and J by 5 bases, leaving 14 bases between them. Germline V gives CDR1 SGHRS, CDR2 YFSETQ. This CDR3 comprises 14 residues. The CDR3 spells CASSSQGGETEAFF. Written as DNA, the CDR3 is TGCGCCAGCAGCTCACAGGGCGGGGAGACTGAAGCTTTCTTT.

J is TRBJ1-5 and V is TRBV4-3; D gene unclear. Between the trimmed V and J ends, which lost 0 bases and 10 bases, there was a span of 10 bases. The CDR3 runs 13 residues. Germline V gene data show CDR1 as LGHNA and CDR2 as YSLEER. In DNA, the CDR3 is TGCGCCAGCAGCCAAGACGTAATGGGCCCCCAGCATTTT. It translates to CASSQDVMGPQHF.

The V gene is TRBV5-5, the J gene TRBJ1-1; D may be TRBD1 (5 bases). The CDR3 totals 13 residues. CDR1 is SGHKS and CDR2 is YYEKEE in the germline V gene (reference sequence). Trimming took off 3 bases at V and 1 base at J, with 7 bases between the two ends. CDR3 in amino acids: CASSWGPNTEAFF. The CDR3, as DNA: TGTGCCAGCAGCTGGGGACCGAACACTGAAGCTTTCTTT.

This chain links TRBV4-1 with TRBJ2-7, with 11 bases that match TRBD2. CDR3 length: 16 residues. Germline trimming cut 1 base from V and 4 bases from J; bases unmatched to any gene: 6. CDR1 and CDR2 from the germline V gene are MGHRA and YSYEKL. CDR3 in amino acids: CASSQGLAGSQYEQYF. The CDR3 DNA is TGCGCCAGCAGCCAAGGACTAGCGGGGAGTCAGTACGAGCAGTACTTC.

The chain is built from TRBV5-6 and TRBJ1-1; 8 bases agree with TRBD1. The CDR3 runs 15 residues. Trimming took 5 bases from V and 4 from J; bases not matched to a gene: 10. CDR1 SGHDT and CDR2 YYEEEE come from the germline V gene. In nucleotides, the CDR3 is TGTGCCAGCAGTCCCGGGACAGGTTTTGCCACTGAAGCTTTCTTT. It encodes CASSPGTGFATEAFF.

This chain uses TRBV6-5 with TRBJ1-1; D gene unclear. Trimming removed 2 bases at V and 5 bases at J, with 15 bases between. Germline CDR1 MNHEY, CDR2 SVGAGI. The CDR3 sequence is 15 residues long. CDR3 sequence (DNA): TGTGCCAGCAGTTACGGCCGGGGAACGGGAACTGAAGCTTTCTTT. Its translation: CASSYGRGTGTEAFF.

V usage is TRBV3-1 (or the pseudogene TRBV3-2) and J usage is TRBJ2-3; 9 bases map to TRBD1. Germline trimming cut 8 bases from V and 2 bases from J; bases unmatched to any gene: 8. Germline V lookup: CDR1 LGHDT, CDR2 YNNKEL (reference sequence). The CDR3 contains 15 residues. The CDR3 here is CASADRGFSTDTQYF. CDR3 DNA: TGTGCCAGCGCGGACAGGGGTTTTTCCACAGATACGCAGTATTTT.

This chain uses TRBV6-5 with TRBJ2-1; 11 bases map to TRBD1. CDR3 size: 14 residues. Germline trimming cut 7 bases from V and 4 bases from J; bases unmatched to any gene: 3. The germline V gene has CDR1 MNHEY and CDR2 SVGAGI. CDR3 residues: CASKGQGVYNEQFF. In nucleotides, the CDR3 is TGTGCCAGCAAGGGACAGGGGGTTTACAATGAGCAGTTCTTC.

This chain's CDR3 is CASSLSQGRGYTF. The CDR3 region has the DNA TGTGCCAGCAGCTTATCACAGGGTCGGGGCTACACCTTC. V is TRBV7-3 and J is TRBJ1-2; D possibly corresponds to TRBD1 (6 bases). Germline V lookup: CDR1 SGHTA, CDR2 FQGTGA. There are 13 residues in the CDR3. V was cut by 2 bases and J by 8 bases, with 12 bases left in between.